This T cell receptor (beta chain) was recovered during a study of blood T cells in healthy people across ages. A second PCR, run for about 6 to 11 cycles, used a sample-barcoded 5' primer plus a J-beta primer mix. A single record per CDR3 protein comes from TCRdb applying MiXCR to the 5' RACE reads. This table holds 780,000 or so distinct CDR3 sequences, just under 25% found once. The CDR3 contains 18 residues. The V segment lost 5 bases and the J segment 2 bases; nucleotides outside the gene matches: 12. Germline V gives CDR1 SGHAT, CDR2 FQDESV (reference sequence). This sample also appeared in a second study, on T cells of mothers and their children.

The chain joins TRBV11-1 to TRBJ2-2, with 9 bases identical to TRBD1. This TCR was recovered from a boy younger than 18 in good health. Sequenced: blood. The CDR3 loop is CASSHLPTGGSNTGELFF. The CDR3 nucleotides are TGTGCCAGCAGCCACCTACCGACAGGGGGATCCAACACCGGGGAGCTGTTTTTT.